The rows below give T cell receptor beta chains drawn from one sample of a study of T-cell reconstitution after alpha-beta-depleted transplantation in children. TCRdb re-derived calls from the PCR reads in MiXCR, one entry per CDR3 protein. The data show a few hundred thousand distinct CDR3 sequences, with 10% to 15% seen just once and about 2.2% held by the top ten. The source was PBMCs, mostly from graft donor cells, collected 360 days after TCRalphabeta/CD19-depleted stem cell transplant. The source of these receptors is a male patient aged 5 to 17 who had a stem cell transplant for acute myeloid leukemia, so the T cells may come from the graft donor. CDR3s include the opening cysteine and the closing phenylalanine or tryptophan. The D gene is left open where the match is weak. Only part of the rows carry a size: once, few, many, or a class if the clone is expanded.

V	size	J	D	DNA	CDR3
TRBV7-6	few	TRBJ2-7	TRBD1	TGTGCCAGCAGCTTAGTCGGACAGGGGGCCTTCTACGAGCAGTACTTC	CASSLVGQGAFYEQYF
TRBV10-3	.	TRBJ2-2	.	TGTGCCATCAGTGAGTACGACAGCACCGGGGAGCTGTTTTTT	CAISEYDSTGELFF
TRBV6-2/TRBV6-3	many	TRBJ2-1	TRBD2	TGTGCCAGCAGTTACGGACTAGCGGGATATGACAATGAGCAGTTCTTC	CASSYGLAGYDNEQFF
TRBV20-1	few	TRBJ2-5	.	TGCAGTGCTAGAGTTTTGGTAGCCAGGGCAGAGACCCAGTACTTC	CSARVLVARAETQYF
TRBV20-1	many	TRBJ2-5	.	TGCAGTGCAAGTCAGGCAGGAAAGCAAGAGACCCAGTACTTC	CSASQAGKQETQYF
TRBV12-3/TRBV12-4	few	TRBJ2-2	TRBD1	TGTGCCAGCAGTCAAAGCCGGACAGGGGGCACCGGGGAGCTGTTTTTT	CASSQSRTGGTGELFF
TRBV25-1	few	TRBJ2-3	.	TGTGCCAGCAGTGGGGTGGCAGGGAGCACAGATACGCAGTATTTT	CASSGVAGSTDTQYF
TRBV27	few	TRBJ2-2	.	TGTGCCAGCAGTTTCGCCCGTACCCTAAGCAGGGAGCTGTTTTTT	CASSFARTLSRELFF
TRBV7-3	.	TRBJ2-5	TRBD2	TGTGCCAACAGCCCAATGTCGACTAGCGGGAGAGAGACCCAGTACTTC	CANSPMSTSGRETQYF
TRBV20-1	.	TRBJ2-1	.	TGCAGTGCTGATTACCCTGGAGGGTACAATGAGCAGTTCTTC	CSADYPGGYNEQFF
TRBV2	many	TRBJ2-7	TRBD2	TGTGCCAGCACGAGACTAGCGGGAGAGATATACGAGCAGTACTTC	CASTRLAGEIYEQYF
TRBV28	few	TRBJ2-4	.	TGTGCCAGCAGTCTCCCGGGGGCAGAGGACATTCAGTACTTC	CASSLPGAEDIQYF
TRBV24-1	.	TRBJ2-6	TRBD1	TGTGCCACCAGGGCAGGGGGCACCTCTGGGGCCAACGTCCTGACTTTC	CATRAGGTSGANVLTF
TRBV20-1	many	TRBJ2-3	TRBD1	TGCAGTGCCTCCGGGACAGGGCCCTTTAGTCTCACAGATACGCAGTATTTT	CSASGTGPFSLTDTQYF
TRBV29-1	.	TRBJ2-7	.	TGCAGCGCCCATCAGGACGGCGGGGCCTACGAGCAGTACTTC	CSAHQDGGAYEQYF